One TCR beta chain is described in this entry. What it binds is not known. The data were obtained in a study of blood T cells in healthy people across ages. Study-wide results and caveats: Significant beta diversity loss was already apparent by age 40, declining roughly linearly.

PBMCs, at least 6 million per sample, were isolated. The second PCR ran about 6 to 12 cycles with a sample-barcoded 5' primer and J-beta primers. Each CDR3 protein gets one entry after TCRdb re-called the 5' RACE reads with MiXCR. The sample lists about 640,000 distinct CDR3 sequences; approximately 59% were seen once. The origin of this receptor is a man aged 55 to 70 in good health. What was sequenced was blood.

Written as DNA, the CDR3 is TGTGCCAGCAGTTTAAGAGACAGCACAGATACGCAGTATTTT. Protein product: CASSLRDSTDTQYF. V is TRBV12-3 or TRBV12-4 and J is TRBJ2-3; D not resolved. Trimming removed 2 bases at V and 0 bases at J, with 6 bases between. The CDR3 runs 14 residues.